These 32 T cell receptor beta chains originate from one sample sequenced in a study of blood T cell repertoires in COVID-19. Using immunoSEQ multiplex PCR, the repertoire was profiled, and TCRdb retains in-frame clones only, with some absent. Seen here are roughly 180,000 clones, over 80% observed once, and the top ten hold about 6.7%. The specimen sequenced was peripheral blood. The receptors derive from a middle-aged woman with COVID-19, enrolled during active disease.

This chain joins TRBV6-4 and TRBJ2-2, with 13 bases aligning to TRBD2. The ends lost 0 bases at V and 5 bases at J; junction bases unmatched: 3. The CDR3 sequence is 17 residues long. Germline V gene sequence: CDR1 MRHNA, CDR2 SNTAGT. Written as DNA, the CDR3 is TGTGCCAGCAGTGACTCCCCGGGACTAGCGGGAACCGGGGAGCTGTTTTTT. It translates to CASSDSPGLAGTGELFF.

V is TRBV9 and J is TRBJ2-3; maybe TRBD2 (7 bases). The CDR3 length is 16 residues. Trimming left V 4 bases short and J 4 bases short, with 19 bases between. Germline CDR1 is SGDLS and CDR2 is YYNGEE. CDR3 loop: CASSPEGGSRADTQYF. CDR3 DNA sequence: TGTGCCAGCAGCCCGGAGGGGGGGTCCCGCGCAGATACGCAGTATTTT.

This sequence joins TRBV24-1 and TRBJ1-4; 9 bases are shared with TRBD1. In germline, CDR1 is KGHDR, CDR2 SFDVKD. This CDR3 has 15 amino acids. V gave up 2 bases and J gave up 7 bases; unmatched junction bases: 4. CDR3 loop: CATSDSGQGAEKLFF. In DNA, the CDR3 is TGTGCCACCAGTGATTCGGGACAGGGAGCTGAAAAACTGTTTTTT.

CDR3 protein: CASSPAGALKLSSYNSPLHF. CDR3 sequence (DNA): TGTGCCAGCAGCCCGGCGGGTGCCCTAAAATTGAGCTCCTATAATTCACCCCTCCACTTT. V usage is TRBV3-1 (or the pseudogene TRBV3-2) and J usage is TRBJ1-6; D remains ambiguous. V was shortened by 4 bases and J by 0 bases, with 22 bases between the two germline ends. The CDR3 contains 20 residues. The germline CDR1 and CDR2 sequences are LGHDT and YNNKEL (reference sequence).

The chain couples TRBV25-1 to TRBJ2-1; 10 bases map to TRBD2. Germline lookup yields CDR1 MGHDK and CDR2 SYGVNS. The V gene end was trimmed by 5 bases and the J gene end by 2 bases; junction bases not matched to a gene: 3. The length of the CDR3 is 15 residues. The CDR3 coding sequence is TGTGCCAGCAGTTTTCTAGCGGGGGCCTACAATGAGCAGTTCTTC. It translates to CASSFLAGAYNEQFF.

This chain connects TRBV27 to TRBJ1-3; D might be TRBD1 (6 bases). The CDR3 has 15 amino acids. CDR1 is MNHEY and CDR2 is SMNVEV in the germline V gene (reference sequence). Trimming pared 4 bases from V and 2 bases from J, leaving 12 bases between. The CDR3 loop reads CASSYTGTPGNTIYF. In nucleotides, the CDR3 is TGTGCCAGCAGTTATACAGGGACCCCTGGAAACACCATATATTTT.

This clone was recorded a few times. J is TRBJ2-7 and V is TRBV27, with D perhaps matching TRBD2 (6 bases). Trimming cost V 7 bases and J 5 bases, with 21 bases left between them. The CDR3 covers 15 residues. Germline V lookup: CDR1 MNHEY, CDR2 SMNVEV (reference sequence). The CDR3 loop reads CASIQNRGLIHEQYF. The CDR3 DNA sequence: TGTGCCAGCATTCAGAACCGGGGGTTAATACACGAGCAGTACTTC.

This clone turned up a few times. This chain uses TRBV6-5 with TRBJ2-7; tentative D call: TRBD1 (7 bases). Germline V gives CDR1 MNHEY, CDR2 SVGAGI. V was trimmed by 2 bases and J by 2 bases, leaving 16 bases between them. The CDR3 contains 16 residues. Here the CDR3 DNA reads TGTGCCAGCAGTTACCCCCGCGGGACAGCAACCTACGAGCAGTACTTC. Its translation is CASSYPRGTATYEQYF.

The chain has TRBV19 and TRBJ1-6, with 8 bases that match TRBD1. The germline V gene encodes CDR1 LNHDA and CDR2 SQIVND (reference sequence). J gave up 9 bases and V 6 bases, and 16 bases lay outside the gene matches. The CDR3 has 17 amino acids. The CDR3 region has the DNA TGTGCCAGTAGGAATGCCCCCAGGGGGCCACGAGGTTCACCCCTCCACTTT. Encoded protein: CASRNAPRGPRGSPLHF.

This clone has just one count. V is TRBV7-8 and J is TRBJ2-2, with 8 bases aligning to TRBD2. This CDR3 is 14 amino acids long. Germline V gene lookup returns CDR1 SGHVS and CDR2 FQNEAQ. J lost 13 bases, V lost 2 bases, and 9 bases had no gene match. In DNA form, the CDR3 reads TGTGCCAGCAGCTTATACGGTAGCGGGATTTTGCTGTTTTTT. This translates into CASSLYGSGILLFF.

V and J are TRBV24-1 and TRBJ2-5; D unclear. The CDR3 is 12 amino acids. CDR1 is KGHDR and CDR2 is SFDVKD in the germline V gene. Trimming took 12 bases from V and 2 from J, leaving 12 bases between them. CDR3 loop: CAFKPRQETQYF. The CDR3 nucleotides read TGTGCCTTCAAACCACGGCAAGAGACCCAGTACTTC.

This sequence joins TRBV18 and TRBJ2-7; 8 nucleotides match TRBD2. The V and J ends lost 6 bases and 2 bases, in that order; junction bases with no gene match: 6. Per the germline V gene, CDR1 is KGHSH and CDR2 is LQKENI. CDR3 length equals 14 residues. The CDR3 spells CASSTGGLPYEQYF. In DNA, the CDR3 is TGTGCCAGCTCCACGGGGGGGTTGCCCTACGAGCAGTACTTC.

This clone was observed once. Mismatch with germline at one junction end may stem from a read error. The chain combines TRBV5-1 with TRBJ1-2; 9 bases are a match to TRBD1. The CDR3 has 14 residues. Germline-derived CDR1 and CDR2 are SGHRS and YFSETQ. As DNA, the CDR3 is TGCGCCAGCAGCTCGGACGGGGGACAGGGAACCTTTTTCTTC. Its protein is CASSSDGGQGTFFF.

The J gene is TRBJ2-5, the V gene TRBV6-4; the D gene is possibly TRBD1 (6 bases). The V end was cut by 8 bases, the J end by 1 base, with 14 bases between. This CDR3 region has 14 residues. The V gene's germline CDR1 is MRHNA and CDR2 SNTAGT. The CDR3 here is CASGKTGLQETQYF. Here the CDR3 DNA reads TGTGCCAGCGGAAAGACAGGTCTCCAAGAGACCCAGTACTTC.

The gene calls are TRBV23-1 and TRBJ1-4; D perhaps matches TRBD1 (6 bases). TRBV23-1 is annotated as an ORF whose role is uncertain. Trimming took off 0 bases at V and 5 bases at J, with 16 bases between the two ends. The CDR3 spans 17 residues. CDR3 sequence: CASSQSRGGNRNEKLFF. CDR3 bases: TGCGCCAGCAGTCAATCGAGGGGGGGTAATCGCAATGAAAAACTGTTTTTT.

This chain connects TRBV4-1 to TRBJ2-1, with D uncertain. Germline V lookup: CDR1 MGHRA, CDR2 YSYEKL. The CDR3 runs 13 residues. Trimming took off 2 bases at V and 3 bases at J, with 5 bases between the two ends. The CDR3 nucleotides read TGCGCCAGCAGCCAACTTGTCTACAATGAGCAGTTCTTC. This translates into CASSQLVYNEQFF.

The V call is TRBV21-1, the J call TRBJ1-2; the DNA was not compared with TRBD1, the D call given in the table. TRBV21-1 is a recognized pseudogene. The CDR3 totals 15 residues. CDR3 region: CASSKWNRVAYGYTF. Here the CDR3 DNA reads TGTGCCAGCAGCAAATGGAACAGGGTGGCCTATGGCTACACCTTC.

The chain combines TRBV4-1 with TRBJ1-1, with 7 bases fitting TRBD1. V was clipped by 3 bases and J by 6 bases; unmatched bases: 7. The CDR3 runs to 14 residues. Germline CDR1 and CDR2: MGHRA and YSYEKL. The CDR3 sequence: CASSQRQGRAEAFF. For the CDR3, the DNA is TGCGCCAGCAGCCAGAGACAGGGTCGGGCTGAAGCTTTCTTT.

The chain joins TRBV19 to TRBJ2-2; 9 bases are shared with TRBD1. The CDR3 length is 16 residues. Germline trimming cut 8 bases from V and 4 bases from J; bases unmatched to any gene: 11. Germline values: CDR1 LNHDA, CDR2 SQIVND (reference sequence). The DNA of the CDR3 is TGTGCCAGTGGCTATTGGACAGGGGACCCCACCGGGGAGCTGTTTTTT. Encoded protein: CASGYWTGDPTGELFF.

The chain's CDR3 is CASSEWADYEQYF. The CDR3 DNA reads as TGTGCCAGCAGTGAATGGGCAGATTACGAGCAGTACTTC. The chain employs TRBV25-1 and TRBJ2-7; the D is unclear. CDR1 and CDR2 from the germline V gene are MGHDK and SYGVNS. V lost 1 base and J 4 bases, leaving 8 bases between the germline ends. This CDR3 region has 13 residues.

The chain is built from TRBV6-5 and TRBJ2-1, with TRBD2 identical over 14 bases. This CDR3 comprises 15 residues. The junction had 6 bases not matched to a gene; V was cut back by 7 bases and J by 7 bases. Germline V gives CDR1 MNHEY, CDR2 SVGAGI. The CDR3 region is CASIPGTSGRNEQFF. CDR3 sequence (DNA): TGTGCCAGCATCCCCGGGACTAGCGGGAGAAATGAGCAGTTCTTC.

CDR3 amino acids: CASSQESGVGLTDTQYF. DNA of the CDR3: TGTGCCAGCAGCCAAGAATCCGGTGTGGGACTCACAGATACGCAGTATTTT. The gene calls are TRBV4-2 and TRBJ2-3, with D possibly matching TRBD2 (6 bases). Per germline, CDR1 LGHNA and CDR2 YNFKEQ. The ends were cut back, 0 bases at V and 2 bases at J, with 15 bases in the middle. This CDR3 is 17 amino acids long.

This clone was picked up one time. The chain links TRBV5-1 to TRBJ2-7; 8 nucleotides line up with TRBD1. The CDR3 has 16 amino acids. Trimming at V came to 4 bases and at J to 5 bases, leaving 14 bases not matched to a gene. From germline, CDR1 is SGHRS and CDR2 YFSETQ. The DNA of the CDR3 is TGCGCCAGCAGCAATCGAAGGACAGGGATTAGGAACGAGCAGTACTTC. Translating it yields CASSNRRTGIRNEQYF.

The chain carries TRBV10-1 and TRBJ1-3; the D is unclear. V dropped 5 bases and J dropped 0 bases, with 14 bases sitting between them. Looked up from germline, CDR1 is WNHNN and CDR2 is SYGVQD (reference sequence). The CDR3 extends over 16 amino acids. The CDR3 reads CASSHLTADSGNTIYF. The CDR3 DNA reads TGCGCCAGCAGTCACCTCACGGCGGACTCTGGAAACACCATATATTTT.

The CDR3 nucleotides read TGTGCCAGCAGCTTAGTGACAGTCGGGTCACCCCTCCACTTT. Translating it yields CASSLVTVGSPLHF. The rearrangement links TRBV7-9 to TRBJ1-6, with TRBD1 as a possible D gene (5 bases). The CDR3 runs to 14 residues. In germline, CDR1 is SEHNR, CDR2 FQNEAQ (reference sequence). With 1 base removed from V and 10 bases from J, the gap between germline ends came to 11 bases.

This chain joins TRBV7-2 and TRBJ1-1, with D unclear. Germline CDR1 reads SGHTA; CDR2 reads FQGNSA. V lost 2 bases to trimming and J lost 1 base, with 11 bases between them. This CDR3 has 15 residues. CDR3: CASSLYAAANTEAFF. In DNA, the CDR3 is TGTGCCAGCAGCTTATACGCGGCGGCGAACACTGAAGCTTTCTTT.

CDR3 sequence: CASSPLGQGQEEQYF. The CDR3 DNA sequence: TGTGCCAGTAGCCCCCTGGGACAGGGGCAAGAAGAGCAGTACTTC. The V gene is TRBV19, the J gene TRBJ2-7; 10 nucleotides agree with TRBD1. Trimming cost V 6 bases and J 7 bases; bases outside gene matches: 12. Germline lookup yields CDR1 LNHDA and CDR2 SQIVND (reference sequence). The CDR3 extends over 15 amino acids.

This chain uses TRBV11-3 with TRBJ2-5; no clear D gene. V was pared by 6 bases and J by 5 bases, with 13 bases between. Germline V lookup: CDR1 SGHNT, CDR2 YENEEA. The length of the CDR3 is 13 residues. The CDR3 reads CASSEQRSETQYF. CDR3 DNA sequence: TGTGCCAGCAGTGAGCAACGTTCGGAGACCCAGTACTTC.

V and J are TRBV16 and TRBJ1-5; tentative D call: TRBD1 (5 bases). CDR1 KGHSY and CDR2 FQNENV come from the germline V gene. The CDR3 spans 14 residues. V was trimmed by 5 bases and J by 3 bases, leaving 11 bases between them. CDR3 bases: TGTGCCAGCAGCGCTGACAGCCTCAATCAGCCCCAGCATTTT. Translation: CASSADSLNQPQHF.

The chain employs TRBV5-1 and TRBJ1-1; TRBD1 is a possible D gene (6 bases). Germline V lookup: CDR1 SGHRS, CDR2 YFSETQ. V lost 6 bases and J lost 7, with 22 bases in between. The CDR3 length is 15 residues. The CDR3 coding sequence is TGCGCCAGCACCCAGGCTGGGGGCGCGCGGTTTGAAGCTTTCTTT. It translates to CASTQAGGARFEAFF. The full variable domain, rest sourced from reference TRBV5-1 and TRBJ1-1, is KAGVTQTPRYLIKTRGQQVTLSCSPISGHRSVSWYQQTPGQGLQFLFEYFSETQRNKGNFPGRFSGRQFSNSRSEMNVSTLELGDSALYLCASTQAGGARFEAFFGQGTRLTVV.

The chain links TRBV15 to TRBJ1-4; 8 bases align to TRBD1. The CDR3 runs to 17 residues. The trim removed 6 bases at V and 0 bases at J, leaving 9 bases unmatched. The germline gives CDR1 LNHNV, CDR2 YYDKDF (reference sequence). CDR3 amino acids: CATRDRDFLATNEKLFF. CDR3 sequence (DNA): TGTGCCACCAGGGACAGGGATTTCCTAGCAACTAATGAAAAACTGTTTTTT.

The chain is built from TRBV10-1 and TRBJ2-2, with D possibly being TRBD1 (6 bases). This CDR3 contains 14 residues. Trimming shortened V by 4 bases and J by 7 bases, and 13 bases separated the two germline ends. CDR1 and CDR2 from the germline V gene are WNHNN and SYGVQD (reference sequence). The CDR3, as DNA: TGCGCCAGCAGTGCTCTGGGGGCAAGCGGGGAGCTGTTTTTT. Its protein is CASSALGASGELFF.